This T cell receptor (beta chain) was identified in a study of beta chain features in type 1 diabetes. Study-level results: All four CD4+ subsets from Type 1 diabetes patients carried moderately but significantly shorter TCRB CDR3s. Overrepresentation of cells with high TCR expression could result from cDNA sequencing. Naive, central memory and Treg TCRB repertoires appeared more alike in patients than in healthy donors. Whether HLA type influences TCRB rearrangement remained unresolved here.

This clone was counted between two and nine times. What it binds is unknown. Of the isolated RNA, all was reverse transcribed, and so the sequenced material was expressed TCRB transcripts. Sequencing used immunoSEQ multiplex PCR; TCRdb keeps in-frame clones, though not all of them. Here the sample spans roughly 150,000 clones, around 10% being singletons. Per the germline V gene, CDR1 is SGHTA and CDR2 is FQGNSA. V trimming: 4 bases; J trimming: 14 bases; junction bases outside the gene matches: 16. The CDR3 is made up of 14 amino acids. The sample comprised central memory CD4+ T cells from blood. This sequence was found in a young man in good health. This rearrangement joins TRBV7-2 to TRBJ1-2; TRBD1 matches at 7 bases. CDR3 nucleotides: TGTGCCAGCAGCTACGATACAACAGGGGTCGCTTCTACCTTC. The encoded protein is CASSYDTTGVASTF.